This T cell receptor beta chain was documented in a study of cytomegalovirus exposure and HLA in healthy donors. CDR1 and CDR2 from the germline V gene are MNHEY and SMNVEV (reference sequence). The length of the CDR3 is 16 residues. After removal of 6 bases from V and 0 bases from J, the junction contained 6 bases not matched to a gene. The PCR was carried out with 60 Vbeta primers and 13 Jbeta primers. Profiling relied on immunoSEQ multiplex PCR, and the TCRdb table lists in-frame clones only, not all of them. This sample has more than 90,000 clones, with under 80% found just once. This clone was counted only a few times.

The rearrangement uses TRBV27 and TRBJ2-7, with 12 nucleotides matching TRBD2. The sequence came from a man aged 35 to 55 in good health and CMV-seropositive. Source material: PBMCs. CDR3 amino acids: CASRSKGLAGSYEQYF. The CDR3 DNA reads TGTGCCAGCAGGTCAAAGGGACTAGCGGGCTCCTACGAGCAGTACTTC.